This T cell receptor (beta chain) was identified in a study of blood T cells in healthy people across ages. The table lists this clonotype with many counts. Its antigen is not known. A J-beta primer mix and a sample-barcoded 5' primer were used in a second PCR of about 7 to 12 cycles. MiXCR, applied by TCRdb to the 5' RACE reads, yields one record per CDR3 protein. The sample carries more than 550,000 distinct CDR3 sequences, about a fifth recorded once. Total RNA was extracted at no less than 6 micrograms per sample. Study conclusions and caveats: Without sorted subsets, naive and antigen-experienced compartments could not be conclusively compared. Per million T cells, TCR beta diversity dropped about linearly as age rose. Naive T cell percentage by flow cytometry tracked strongly with beta diversity.

V lost 5 bases and J 3 bases, leaving 20 bases between the germline ends. Germline V gene data show CDR1 as SEHNR and CDR2 as FQNEAQ (reference sequence). The CDR3 totals 16 residues. The sample was blood. This clonotype was obtained from a man between 70 and 80 years old in good health. This rearrangement joins TRBV7-9 to TRBJ2-7, with D tentatively TRBD1 (5 bases). CDR3 DNA sequence: TGTGCCAGCAGCACCGACAGACGTCTACAGGTCTACGAGCAGTACTTC. Its translation is CASSTDRRLQVYEQYF.